This T cell receptor (beta chain) was sequenced during a study of cytomegalovirus exposure and HLA in healthy donors. Overall study results and limits: With later analysis, a missense DCLRE1C variant became linked to TCR beta V- and J-gene trimming. According to an earlier analysis, most TCR beta V segments yielded productive rearrangements about 90% or about 30% of the time. Three CMV-associated chains proved CMV antigen-specific in vitro.

This clone has more than one count but fewer than ten. Its antigen is currently unknown. Vbeta (60) and Jbeta (13) primers were used in the PCR. The method was immunoSEQ multiplex PCR; TCRdb's version includes in-frame clones alone and lacks a portion of them. This table holds approximately 70,000 clones, around 77% found once. The CDR3 is made up of 13 amino acids. The V and J ends lost 5 bases and 3 bases respectively, with 10 bases between them. Germline loops: CDR1 MNHNY, CDR2 SVGAGI (reference sequence). This TCR derives from a middle-aged man in good health and CMV-seronegative. The chain combines TRBV6-6 with TRBJ1-2; D uncertain. Sequencing was carried out using PBMCs. CDR3 bases: TGTGCCAGCAGTCCCATCGGGGACTATGGCTACACCTTC. This sequence encodes CASSPIGDYGYTF.